The next 24 T cell receptor beta chains were all read from a single sample in a study of blood T cell repertoires in COVID-19. Assay: immunoSEQ multiplex PCR; the TCRdb copy retains only in-frame clones and omits some. The sample lists about 160,000 clones; roughly 82% were seen once. Sequencing was done on a sample of peripheral blood. These receptors originate from a woman between 35 and 50 years old with COVID-19, enrolled during active disease.

This chain uses TRBV9 with TRBJ2-2; TRBD2 aligns across 8 bases. Trimming at V came to 5 bases and at J to 3 bases, leaving 6 bases not matched to a gene. The CDR3 is 15 residues long. CDR1 is SGDLS, CDR2 YYNGEE, per germline. The CDR3 region has the DNA TGTGCCAGCAGTGCGGGGGGTCAGTACACCGGGGAGCTGTTTTTT. This codes for CASSAGGQYTGELFF.

The chain combines TRBV12-3 or TRBV12-4 with TRBJ1-2; unclear D gene. V was shortened by 5 bases and J by 0 bases, with 7 bases between the two germline ends. The CDR3 length is 13 residues. The CDR3 loop reads CASSRVANYGYTF. The CDR3 region has the DNA TGTGCCAGCAGTCGGGTTGCTAACTATGGCTACACCTTC.

The genes are TRBV30 and TRBJ2-1; D gene ambiguous. Trimming shortened V by 3 bases and J by 3 bases, and 9 bases separated the two germline ends. Germline CDR1 and CDR2: GTSNPN and SVGIG (reference sequence). The CDR3 spans 13 residues. The CDR3 DNA reads as TGTGCCTGGAGCAACCGGGTCTACAATGAGCAGTTCTTC. Translated: CAWSNRVYNEQFF.

The J gene is TRBJ2-5, the V gene TRBV6-5, with D possibly TRBD1 on 6 matching bases. Germline CDR1 and CDR2: MNHEY and SVGAGI. This CDR3 has 15 amino acids. The CDR3 DNA reads as TGTGCTTTGACTCCTTTTAGGACAGCCGGGGAGACCCAGTACTTC. This sequence encodes CALTPFRTAGETQYF.

The chain combines TRBV2 with TRBJ1-4; D is ambiguous. The V end was cut by 8 bases, the J end by 1 base, with 11 bases between. Germline values: CDR1 SNHLY, CDR2 FYNNEI. This CDR3 spans 14 amino acids. As DNA, the CDR3 is TGTGCCAGCCTCCTCGGCGGAACTAATGAAAAACTGTTTTTT. Its translation is CASLLGGTNEKLFF.

This clone appeared once. The gene calls are TRBV7-6 and TRBJ2-1, with a weak D call TRBD2 (5 bases). V gave up 1 base and J gave up 5 bases, with 12 bases separating them. CDR1 SGHVS and CDR2 FNYEAQ come from the germline V gene. This CDR3 has 15 amino acids. The CDR3 reads CASSLGGYSNNEQFF. The CDR3 region has the DNA TGTGCCAGCAGCTTAGGCGGGTACAGCAACAATGAGCAGTTCTTC.

This clone has a single count. The rearrangement joins TRBV4-1 to TRBJ2-7; tentatively, D is TRBD2 (6 bases). Looked up from germline, CDR1 is MGHRA and CDR2 is YSYEKL. V lost 1 base to trimming and J lost 0 bases, with 13 bases between them. The length of the CDR3 is 16 residues. The DNA of the CDR3 is TGCGCCAGCAGCCAAGTAGGAGGGTCCTACTCCTACGAGCAGTACTTC. Translating gives CASSQVGGSYSYEQYF.

V is TRBV27 and J is TRBJ1-2, with D perhaps TRBD1 (6 bases). This CDR3 region has 12 residues. Germline CDR1 and CDR2: MNHEY and SMNVEV (reference sequence). V dropped 6 bases and J dropped 5 bases, with 10 bases sitting between them. CDR3 protein: CASSNTGYGYTF. CDR3 bases: TGTGCCAGCAGCAACACAGGGTATGGCTACACCTTC.

In regard to this clone: Different DNA sequences within this sample yield the same CDR3. The V call is TRBV6-5, the J call TRBJ1-1, with D perhaps matching TRBD1 (5 bases). This CDR3 is built from 12 residues. V was shortened by 0 bases and J by 11 bases, with 10 bases between the two germline ends. Germline V CDR1 and CDR2: MNHEY, SVGAGI. CDR3 protein: CASSYSTGEAFF. Written as DNA, the CDR3 is TGTGCCAGCAGTTACTCGACGGGGGAGGCTTTCTTT.

This chain links TRBV14 with TRBJ1-1; TRBD1 matches at 8 bases. Germline V gives CDR1 SGHDN, CDR2 FVKESK. V shed 4 bases and J 0 bases; nucleotides not matched to a gene: 4. The CDR3 has 15 residues. CDR3 nucleotide sequence: TGTGCCAGCAGCCGCCGGACAGGGCTGAACACTGAAGCTTTCTTT. Residues: CASSRRTGLNTEAFF.

The chain carries TRBV19 and TRBJ2-3; a possible D gene is TRBD1 (7 bases). The CDR3 has 15 residues. V lost 6 bases to trimming and J lost 0 bases, with 13 bases between them. Germline V lookup: CDR1 LNHDA, CDR2 SQIVND (reference sequence). The CDR3 DNA reads TGTGCCAGTAGGGCGACAGGGACTAGCACAGATACGCAGTATTTT. It is translated as CASRATGTSTDTQYF.

This chain links TRBV4-1 with TRBJ2-2; 14 nucleotides align to TRBD2. V trimming: 4 bases; J trimming: 4 bases; junction bases outside the gene matches: 8. The germline CDR1 and CDR2 sequences are MGHRA and YSYEKL. The CDR3 sequence is 18 residues long. In DNA, the CDR3 is TGCGCCAGCAGCCTCGGGACTAGCGGGAGTGCCGCCACCGGGGAGCTGTTTTTT. It is translated as CASSLGTSGSAATGELFF.

This clone appeared once. This chain uses TRBV19 with TRBJ2-1; D perhaps matches TRBD2 (6 bases). CDR1 and CDR2 from the germline V gene are LNHDA and SQIVND (reference sequence). Trimming cost V 6 bases and J 7 bases, with 16 bases left between them. This CDR3 is 14 amino acids long. The CDR3 region is CASSPGLTGNEQFF. The CDR3 DNA follows: TGTGCCAGTAGCCCGGGACTGACCGGGAATGAGCAGTTCTTC.

The CDR3 DNA reads TGTGCCAGCAGTTACTCGGGGCAGGGAGGAGAAAAACTGTTTTTT. This gives the protein CASSYSGQGGEKLFF. The chain couples TRBV6-5 to TRBJ1-4, with a tentative D call TRBD1 (5 bases). The CDR3 length is 15 residues. CDR1 MNHEY and CDR2 SVGAGI come from the germline V gene. V lost 0 bases and J lost 8, with 13 bases in between.

The gene calls are TRBV7-9 and TRBJ2-3; unclear D gene. Germline V gene lookup returns CDR1 SEHNR and CDR2 FQNEAQ (reference sequence). CDR3 length equals 12 residues. Trimming took off 1 base at V and 13 bases at J, with 12 bases between the two ends. This CDR3 is CASSLDPRSKYF. CDR3 coding DNA: TGTGCCAGCAGCTTAGATCCCAGGTCGAAGTATTTT.

This clone was counted many times. The rearrangement uses TRBV14 and TRBJ1-1, with no clear D. The germline CDR1 and CDR2 sequences are SGHDN and FVKESK. The V gene lost 2 bases and the J gene lost 4 bases, with 8 bases spanning the gap. The CDR3 contains 13 residues. The CDR3 loop reads CASSQSGGTEAFF. The CDR3 DNA follows: TGTGCCAGCAGCCAATCGGGTGGCACTGAAGCTTTCTTT.

The chain carries TRBV5-1 and TRBJ2-3, with D maybe TRBD2 (5 bases). CDR1 and CDR2 (germline): SGHRS, YFSETQ. The CDR3 runs 15 residues. Trimming removed 0 bases from V and 6 bases from J, with 14 bases in between. The CDR3 is CASSLEDEGWDTQYF. DNA for the CDR3: TGCGCCAGCAGCTTGGAGGATGAGGGCTGGGATACGCAGTATTTT.

The chain is built from TRBV7-9 and TRBJ1-2; D remains ambiguous. The CDR3 runs 12 residues. Germline values: CDR1 SEHNR, CDR2 FQNEAQ (reference sequence). V was cut by 5 bases and J by 4 bases, with 8 bases left in between. The CDR3 DNA is TGTGCCAGCAGCCCGGACTTCTATGGCTACACCTTC. Its translation: CASSPDFYGYTF.

The chain employs TRBV19 and TRBJ2-3, with D perhaps matching TRBD1 (5 bases). V was shortened by 7 bases and J by 0 bases, with 8 bases between the two germline ends. The CDR3 is made up of 13 amino acids. CDR1 is LNHDA, CDR2 SQIVND, per germline (reference sequence). CDR3 DNA sequence: TGTGCCAGTAAGGGGCTCAGCACAGATACGCAGTATTTT. It yields the protein CASKGLSTDTQYF.

The CDR3 loop reads CAWSVGGRDSQTQYF. The CDR3 DNA reads as TGTGCCTGGAGTGTTGGAGGGCGAGACAGCCAGACCCAGTACTTC. This chain joins TRBV30 and TRBJ2-5; possible D gene TRBD2, 6 bases. V lost 0 bases, J lost 6 bases, and 17 bases lay in between. Germline V gene lookup returns CDR1 GTSNPN and CDR2 SVGIG (reference sequence). This CDR3 region has 15 residues.

CDR3 DNA sequence: TGTGCCAGCAGTTTACTCTGGGACTTTTGGGGCTACACCTTC. It specifies CASSLLWDFWGYTF. This chain links TRBV28 with TRBJ1-2; D is possibly TRBD1 (5 bases). CDR3 length equals 14 residues. Per the germline V gene, CDR1 is MDHEN and CDR2 is SYDVKM. The V and J ends lost 2 bases and 8 bases respectively, with 15 bases between them.

This clone has only one observation. The V call is TRBV6-5, the J call TRBJ2-7; possible D gene TRBD1, 5 bases. Looked up from germline, CDR1 is MNHEY and CDR2 is SVGAGI. The CDR3 is 14 amino acids. Trimming stripped 6 bases from V and 2 bases from J, with 14 bases between. DNA of the CDR3: TGTGCCAGCAGCTTCAAAGCAGGGACCTACGAGCAGTACTTC. This translates into CASSFKAGTYEQYF.

In regard to this clone: At one boundary the junction diverges from the germline segment, which might be a read error. The gene calls are TRBV7-7 and TRBJ2-1; TRBD2 might be the D (6 bases). The germline CDR1 and CDR2 sequences are SSHAT and FNYEAQ (reference sequence). The CDR3 has 15 residues. CDR3 bases: TGTGCTAGCAGCATAGGGACTGGGTCCTACAATGAGCAGTTCTTC. This sequence encodes CASSIGTGSYNEQFF.

This clone was detected a few times. The J gene is TRBJ2-2, the V gene TRBV5-1; 9 positions match TRBD2. Germline-derived CDR1 and CDR2 are SGHRS and YFSETQ. This CDR3 has 16 amino acids. V shed 0 bases and J 5 bases; nucleotides not matched to a gene: 5. CDR3 residues: CASSLEAGGGTGELFF. In DNA, the CDR3 is TGCGCCAGCAGCTTGGAAGCGGGAGGTGGGACCGGGGAGCTGTTTTTT.